This entry concerns a single T cell receptor beta chain. Its matching antigen is unknown. The record originates from a study of tumor-infiltrating lymphocytes in primary liver carcinoma. Study results and caveats: Tumor specimens were characterized by a significantly higher top-250-clone fraction than blood (p = 0.039). Each sample was bulk and unsorted; consequently, CD4+ and CD8+ repertoires were not compared.

TCR beta cDNA was reverse-transcribed from 500 ng of total RNA. The reaction used a constant-region primer and ProtoScript II reverse transcriptase. Three nested multiplex PCR rounds, a slightly modified ARM-PCR, produced the libraries for TCR beta. TCRdb itself ran the multiplex PCR reads through MiXCR, one entry per CDR3 protein. The repertoire includes about 180,000 distinct CDR3 sequences, roughly three fifths of them detected once, and around 74% sits in the top ten. Unsorted whole blood supplied the blood RNA, and germline DNA was isolated too. Researchers reported drawing about 3.9 milliliters of peripheral blood before surgery. The origin of this receptor is a man in his forties or fifties with primary liver carcinoma and hepatitis B virus infection. The sequenced material came from peripheral blood.

The CDR3 reads CASGEWTQYF. The CDR3 region has the DNA TGTGCCAGCGGCGAGTGGACGCAGTATTTT. The chain links TRBV12-3 or TRBV12-4 to TRBJ2-3; D gene ambiguous. V dropped 8 bases and J dropped 9 bases, with 9 bases sitting between them. The CDR3 has 10 residues.